This T cell receptor beta chain was profiled in a study of blood T cell repertoires in COVID-19. In the study overall: COVID-19 samples, acute and convalescent, were from the United States, Italy and Spain.

In the authors' workflow: Amplified reference gene primers provided the basis for estimating nucleated cell counts. The table came from immunoSEQ multiplex PCR; TCRdb's copy has only in-frame clones and leaves some out. V and J calls plus clone size are reproduced from that table; the DNA served to infer D and trimming. The sample lists roughly 35,000 clones, over 75% seen once, with around 14% in the top ten. This clone has only a few counts. The length of the CDR3 is 15 residues. V shed 5 bases and J 3 bases; nucleotides not matched to a gene: 9. Per germline, CDR1 SGHAT and CDR2 FQNNGV. The sequence was obtained from a man in his sixties with active COVID-19. The V and J genes are TRBV11-2 and TRBJ2-5; TRBD2 aligns across 7 bases. The sample comprised peripheral blood. CDR3 sequence reads: CASSIPSGMKETQYF. CDR3 nucleotide sequence: TGTGCCAGCAGCATCCCGAGCGGGATGAAAGAGACCCAGTACTTC.